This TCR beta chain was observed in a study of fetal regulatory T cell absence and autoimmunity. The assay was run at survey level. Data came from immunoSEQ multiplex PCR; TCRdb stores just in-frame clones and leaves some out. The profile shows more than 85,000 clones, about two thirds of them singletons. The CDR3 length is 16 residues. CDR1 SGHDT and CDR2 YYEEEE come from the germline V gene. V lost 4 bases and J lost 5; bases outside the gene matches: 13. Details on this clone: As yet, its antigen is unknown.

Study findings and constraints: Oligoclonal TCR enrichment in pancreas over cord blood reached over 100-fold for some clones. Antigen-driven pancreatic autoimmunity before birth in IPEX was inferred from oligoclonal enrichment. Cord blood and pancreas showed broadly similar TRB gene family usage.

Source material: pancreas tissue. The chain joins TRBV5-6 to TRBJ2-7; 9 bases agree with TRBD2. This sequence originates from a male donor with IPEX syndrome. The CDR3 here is CASSGDSGSMDHEQYF. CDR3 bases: TGTGCCAGCAGCGGGGATAGCGGGAGTATGGACCACGAGCAGTACTTC.